Sequencing of this T cell receptor beta chain was carried out in a study of follicular helper T cells after annual influenza vaccination. Points from the study as a whole: Change in circulating plasmablasts correlated with ICOS+CD38+ cTfh clonality change.

Assay used: immunoSEQ multiplex PCR; TCRdb lists only in-frame clones, some missing. The profile shows thousands of clones, 70% to 90% of them singletons. Trimming cost V 2 bases and J 4 bases, with 9 bases left between them. The germline CDR1 and CDR2 sequences are SEHNR and FQNEAQ (reference sequence). CDR3 length equals 15 residues. Worth noting for this clone: Its antigen remains unknown.

Time point denoted: 2015-2016 season, pre-vaccination. Sorted cTfh were non-naive CD4+CXCR5+PD-1+, either ICOS+CD38+ or ICOS-CD38-. The V call is TRBV7-9, the J call TRBJ2-6; possibly TRBD1 for D (5 bases). The clonotype was recovered from an adult who received the influenza vaccine. The specimen was CXCR5+ CD38- circulating T follicular helper cells from blood, collected on the day of influenza vaccination. The subset here: circulating Tfh, non-naive CD4+CXCR5+PD-1+ (ICOS+CD38+ or ICOS-CD38-). As DNA, the CDR3 is TGTGCCAGCAGCTTATCAGGGTCCGGGGCCAACGTCCTGACTTTC. Translated, it gives CASSLSGSGANVLTF.